Listed below are T cell receptor beta chains from one sample, sequenced in a study of patients and donors after allogeneic stem cell transplantation. Using its own MiXCR run on the RT-PCR reads, TCRdb lists one record per CDR3 protein. In the table there are about a million distinct CDR3 sequences, more than 15% of which are singletons. What was sequenced was blood, either unsorted or a sorted T cell fraction (not recorded which). The receptor set was obtained from a human donor who was either an allogeneic HSCT recipient or a stem cell or donor lymphocyte infusion donor (not recorded which). It is not recorded whose cells these are; they may come from a transplant donor. Both conserved end residues are part of each CDR3. A D gene is named only where the DNA matches it firmly. A clone size is listed for some rows: how often the clone was seen (once, few, many), or a class if it is expanded.

j_call | v_call | clone_size | d_call | cdr3_nt | cdr3_aa
TRBJ1-2 | TRBV2 | once | - | TGTGCCAGCAGTACCGAATCTAACTATGGCTACACCTTC | CASSTESNYGYTF
TRBJ1-3 | TRBV9 | many | - | TGTGCCAGCAGCGTCGGGTCTGGAAACACCATATATTTT | CASSVGSGNTIYF
TRBJ2-7 | TRBV12-3/TRBV12-4 | - | TRBD1 | TGTGCCAGCAGGCGGGGTGGACAGGGGATCTCCTACGAGCAGTACTTC | CASRRGGQGISYEQYF
TRBJ1-3 | TRBV5-1 | few | - | TGCGCCAGCACCCACAGCGATAGCTCTGGAAACACCATATATTTT | CASTHSDSSGNTIYF
TRBJ2-4 | TRBV5-1 | few | TRBD1 | TGCGCCAGCAGCTGGGACAGGGAAGGGATGGCCAAAAACATTCAGTACTTC | CASSWDREGMAKNIQYF
TRBJ1-2 | TRBV11-1 | few | - | TGTGCCAGCAGCTTAAGGCTTGACAGCGAAGCTAACTATGGCTACACCTTC | CASSLRLDSEANYGYTF
TRBJ2-3 | TRBV24-1 | - | TRBD2 | TGTGCCACCAGTTCTAGCGGGGCCCGCACGCAGTATTTT | CATSSSGARTQYF
TRBJ2-3 | TRBV6-1 | - | TRBD2 | TGTGCCAGCAGGACTAGCAGTAGCACAGATACGCAGTATTTT | CASRTSSSTDTQYF
TRBJ2-3 | TRBV7-2 | many | TRBD2 | TGTGCCAGCAGCTTGGGCGGGGGTACAGGAAGTACGCAGTATTTT | CASSLGGGTGSTQYF
TRBJ2-7 | TRBV4-2 | - | - | TGTGCCAGCAGCCGACAGTCCTACGAGCAGTACTTC | CASSRQSYEQYF
TRBJ2-5 | TRBV7-9 | - | - | TGTGCCAGCAGCGCCGCAGGGCAAGAGACCCAGTACTTC | CASSAAGQETQYF
TRBJ1-2 | TRBV24-1 | - | - | TGTGCCACCAGTGATCCCCGACCCCCCGGGAATGGCTACACCTTC | CATSDPRPPGNGYTF
TRBJ2-3 | TRBV4-2 | - | - | TGTGCCAGCAGCCAAGATCCAAGGGGAGGGGGGACAGATACGCAGTATTTT | CASSQDPRGGGTDTQYF
TRBJ1-2 | TRBV19 | few | TRBD1 | TGTGCCAGTAGACCTTCCGGGACAGGGGCTCTTAACCATGGCTACACCTTC | CASRPSGTGALNHGYTF
TRBJ1-2 | TRBV5-5 | - | - | TGTGCCAGCAGCTTGATCGGGGGGACTTCTGGCTACACCTTC | CASSLIGGTSGYTF
TRBJ1-2 | TRBV12-3/TRBV12-4 | many | - | TGTGCCACCGATCCACGGGGGGATAACTATGGCTACACCTTC | CATDPRGDNYGYTF
TRBJ2-2 | TRBV7-2 | many | TRBD2 | TGTGCCAGCAGCTTTGAAATACTAGCGTGGGACACCGGGGAGCTGTTTTTT | CASSFEILAWDTGELFF
TRBJ2-1 | TRBV24-1 | few | TRBD2 | TGTGCCACAGTTGGCGGGACTAGCGGGAGGAATGAGCAGTTCTTC | CATVGGTSGRNEQFF
TRBJ1-5 | TRBV2 | - | - | TGTGCCAGCAAGATGGGGGGTCAGCCCCAGCATTTT | CASKMGGQPQHF
TRBJ2-5 | TRBV12-3/TRBV12-4 | few | TRBD2 | TGTGCCAGCACCCCGGGACTAGCGGCCCAAGAGACCCAGTACTTC | CASTPGLAAQETQYF
TRBJ1-1 | TRBV20-1 | - | TRBD1 | TGCAGTGCTAGAGTCCTAGGGACAGCGAACACTGAAGCTTTCTTT | CSARVLGTANTEAFF
TRBJ2-3 | TRBV28 | - | - | TGTGCCAGCAGGGGAGATGCGGGGAGCACAGATACGCAGTATTTT | CASRGDAGSTDTQYF
TRBJ2-1 | TRBV5-1 | many | TRBD1 | TGCGCCAGCAGCTTCGGACAGGCTTACAATGAGCAGTTCTTC | CASSFGQAYNEQFF
TRBJ2-1 | TRBV29-1 | many | TRBD2 | TGCAGCGTTGATGGTAGCGGGAGGTTAAATAATGAGCAGTTCTTC | CSVDGSGRLNNEQFF
TRBJ1-1 | TRBV4-2 | few | TRBD1 | TGTGCCAGCAGCCAATCCGGCGACAGGGGGAGGAGTGAAGCTTTCTTT | CASSQSGDRGRSEAFF
TRBJ1-1 | TRBV19 | - | - | TGTGCCAGTAGTTACAGAGATATGAACACTGAAGCTTTCTTT | CASSYRDMNTEAFF
TRBJ1-5 | TRBV18 | once | - | TGTGCCAGCTCACCCGGGGGTTTCCAGCCCCAGCATTTT | CASSPGGFQPQHF
TRBJ2-5 | TRBV5-1 | - | - | TGCGCCAGCAGCCTCGCAAGGACAGACTTCCAAGAGACCCAGTACTTC | CASSLARTDFQETQYF
TRBJ1-5 | TRBV20-1 | - | TRBD1 | TGCAGTGCTAGAGCCCGGGACAGGGGGAATCAGCCCCAGCATTTT | CSARARDRGNQPQHF
TRBJ1-2 | TRBV20-1 | few | - | TGCAGTGCTAGAGATCTCGAGCCAGACTATGGCTACACCTTC | CSARDLEPDYGYTF
TRBJ1-2 | TRBV12-3/TRBV12-4 | few | - | TGTGCCAGCAGTTTAGTTGGGCAGATGATGAATGGCTACACCTTC | CASSLVGQMMNGYTF
TRBJ1-1 | TRBV5-1 | few | - | TGCGCCAGCAGCGCGCGGGGGTCGACTGAAGCTTTCTTT | CASSARGSTEAFF
TRBJ1-5 | TRBV15 | few | TRBD1 | TGTGCCACCAGCACGACAGGGGCCGGAGGTCAGCCCCAGCATTTT | CATSTTGAGGQPQHF
TRBJ2-3 | TRBV4-3 | few | - | TGCGCCAGCAGCCAAGGACTAACCGAGGATACGCAGTATTTT | CASSQGLTEDTQYF
TRBJ2-3 | TRBV5-4 | - | TRBD2 | TGTGCCAGCAGCCAGCCGACTAGCGGGGGCACAGATACGCAGTATTTT | CASSQPTSGGTDTQYF
TRBJ2-1 | TRBV5-1 | - | - | TGCGCCAGCAGCGTCCCGCAGGGGGGGGGCAATGAGCAGTTCTTC | CASSVPQGGGNEQFF
TRBJ2-2 | TRBV12-3/TRBV12-4 | many | TRBD1 | TGTGCCAGCAGTTTAGGGACAGGGGGAAACTTGAACACCGGGGAGCTGTTTTTT | CASSLGTGGNLNTGELFF
TRBJ1-4 | TRBV24-1 | - | - | TGTGCCACCAGTGATCTCCAGAATGAAAAACTGTTTTTT | CATSDLQNEKLFF
TRBJ2-3 | TRBV4-3 | - | TRBD2 | TGCGCCAGCAGCCAAGATGTTGAGCGGGGGGGATTGGGAACGCAGTATTTT | CASSQDVERGGLGTQYF
TRBJ1-5 | TRBV6-5 | many | TRBD1 | TGTGCCAGCAGTTCTGGACAGGGACCAAGCAATCAGCCCCAGCATTTT | CASSSGQGPSNQPQHF
TRBJ1-1 | TRBV6-2/TRBV6-3 | few | - | TGTGCCAGCAGTTTCGGGACGGTGACCTCGAACACTGAAGCTTTCTTT | CASSFGTVTSNTEAFF
TRBJ2-7 | TRBV7-9 | few | - | TGTGCCAGCAGCCCTTCCGGGGGACTTAGCTCCTACGAGCAGTACTTC | CASSPSGGLSSYEQYF
TRBJ1-5 | TRBV19 | - | - | TGTGCCAGTAGTATCCTTTACAGGAATCGGGCTGGCAATCAGCCCCAGCATTTT | CASSILYRNRAGNQPQHF
TRBJ2-5 | TRBV10-2 | - | - | TGCGCCAGGCCCCCTGGGACGGTGGGAGAGACCCAGTACTTC | CARPPGTVGETQYF
TRBJ2-7 | TRBV12-3/TRBV12-4 | many | - | TGTGCCAGCAGTTTACAAAGCTCCTACGAGCAGTACTTC | CASSLQSSYEQYF